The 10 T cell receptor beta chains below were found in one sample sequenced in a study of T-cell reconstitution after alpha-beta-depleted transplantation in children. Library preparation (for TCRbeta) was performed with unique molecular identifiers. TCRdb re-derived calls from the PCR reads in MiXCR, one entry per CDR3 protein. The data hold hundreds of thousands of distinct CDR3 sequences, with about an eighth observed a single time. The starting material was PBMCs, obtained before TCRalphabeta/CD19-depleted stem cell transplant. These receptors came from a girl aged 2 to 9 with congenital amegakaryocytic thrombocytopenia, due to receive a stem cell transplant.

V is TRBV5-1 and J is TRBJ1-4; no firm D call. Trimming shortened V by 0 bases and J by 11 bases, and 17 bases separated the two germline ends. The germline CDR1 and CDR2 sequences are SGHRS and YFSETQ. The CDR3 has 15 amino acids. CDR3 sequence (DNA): TGCGCCAGCAGCTTGGGTTCCAGGTCGGGTGGGAAACTGTTTTTT. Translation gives CASSLGSRSGGKLFF. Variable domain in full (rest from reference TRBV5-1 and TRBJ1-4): KAGVTQTPRYLIKTRGQQVTLSCSPISGHRSVSWYQQTPGQGLQFLFEYFSETQRNKGNFPGRFSGRQFSNSRSEMNVSTLELGDSALYLCASSLGSRSGGKLFFGSGTQLSVL.

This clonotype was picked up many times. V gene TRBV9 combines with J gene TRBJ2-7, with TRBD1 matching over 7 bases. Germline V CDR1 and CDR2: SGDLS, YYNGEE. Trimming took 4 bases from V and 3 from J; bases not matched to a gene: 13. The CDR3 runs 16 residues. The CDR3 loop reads CASSISLSGTVYEQYF. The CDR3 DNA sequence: TGTGCCAGCAGCATTAGCCTCTCAGGGACAGTCTACGAGCAGTACTTC.

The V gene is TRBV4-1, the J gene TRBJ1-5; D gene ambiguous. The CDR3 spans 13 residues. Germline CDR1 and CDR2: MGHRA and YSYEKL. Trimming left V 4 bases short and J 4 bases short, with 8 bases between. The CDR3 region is CASSPGWNQPQHF. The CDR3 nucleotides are TGCGCCAGCAGCCCCGGGTGGAATCAGCCCCAGCATTTT.

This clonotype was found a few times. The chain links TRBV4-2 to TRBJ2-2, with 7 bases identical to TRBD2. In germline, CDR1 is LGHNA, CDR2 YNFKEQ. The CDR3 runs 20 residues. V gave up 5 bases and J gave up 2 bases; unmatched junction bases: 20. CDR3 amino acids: CASSFLPFEVLADNTGELFF. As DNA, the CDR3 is TGTGCCAGCAGCTTCCTGCCCTTCGAAGTGCTAGCGGATAACACCGGGGAGCTGTTTTTT.

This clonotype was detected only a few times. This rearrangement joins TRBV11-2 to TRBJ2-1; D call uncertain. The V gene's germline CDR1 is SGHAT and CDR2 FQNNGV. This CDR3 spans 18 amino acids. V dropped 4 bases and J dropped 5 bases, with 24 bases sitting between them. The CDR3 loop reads CASSSLRWRRITDNEQFF. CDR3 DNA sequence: TGTGCCAGCAGCTCTTTAAGGTGGCGGAGAATTACCGACAATGAGCAGTTCTTC.

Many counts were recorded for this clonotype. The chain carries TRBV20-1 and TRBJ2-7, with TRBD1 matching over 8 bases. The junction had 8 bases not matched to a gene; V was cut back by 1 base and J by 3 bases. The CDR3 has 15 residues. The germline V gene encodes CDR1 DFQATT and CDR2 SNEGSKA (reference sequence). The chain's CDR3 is CSARVQGTGLYEQYF. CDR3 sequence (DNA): TGCAGTGCTAGAGTGCAGGGGACAGGACTCTACGAGCAGTACTTC.

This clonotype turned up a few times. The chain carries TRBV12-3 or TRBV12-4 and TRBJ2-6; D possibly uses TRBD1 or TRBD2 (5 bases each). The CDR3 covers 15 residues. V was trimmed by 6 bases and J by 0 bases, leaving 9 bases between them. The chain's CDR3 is CASRGRISGANVLTF. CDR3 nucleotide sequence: TGTGCCAGCAGGGGACGGATCTCTGGGGCCAACGTCCTGACTTTC.

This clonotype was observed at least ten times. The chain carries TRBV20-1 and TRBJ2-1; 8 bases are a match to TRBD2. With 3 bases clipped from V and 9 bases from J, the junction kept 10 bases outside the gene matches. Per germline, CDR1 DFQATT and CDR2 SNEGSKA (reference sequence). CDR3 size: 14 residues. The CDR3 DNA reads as TGCAGTGCTAGTGAACTAGCGGCGGGGGGTGAGCAGTTCTTC. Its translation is CSASELAAGGEQFF.

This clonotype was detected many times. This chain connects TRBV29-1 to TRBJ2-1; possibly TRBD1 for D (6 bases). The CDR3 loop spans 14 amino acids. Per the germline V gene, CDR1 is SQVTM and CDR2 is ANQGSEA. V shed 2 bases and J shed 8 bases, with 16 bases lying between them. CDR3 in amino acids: CSVERQVTNDEQFF. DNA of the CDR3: TGCAGCGTTGAACGACAGGTTACCAATGATGAGCAGTTCTTC.

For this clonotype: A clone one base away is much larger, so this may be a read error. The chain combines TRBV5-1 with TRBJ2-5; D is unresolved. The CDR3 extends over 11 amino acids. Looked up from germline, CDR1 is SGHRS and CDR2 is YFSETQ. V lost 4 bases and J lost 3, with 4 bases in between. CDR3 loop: CASSAKETQYF. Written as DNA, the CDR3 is TGCGCCAGCAGCGCAAAAGAGACCCAGTACTTC.